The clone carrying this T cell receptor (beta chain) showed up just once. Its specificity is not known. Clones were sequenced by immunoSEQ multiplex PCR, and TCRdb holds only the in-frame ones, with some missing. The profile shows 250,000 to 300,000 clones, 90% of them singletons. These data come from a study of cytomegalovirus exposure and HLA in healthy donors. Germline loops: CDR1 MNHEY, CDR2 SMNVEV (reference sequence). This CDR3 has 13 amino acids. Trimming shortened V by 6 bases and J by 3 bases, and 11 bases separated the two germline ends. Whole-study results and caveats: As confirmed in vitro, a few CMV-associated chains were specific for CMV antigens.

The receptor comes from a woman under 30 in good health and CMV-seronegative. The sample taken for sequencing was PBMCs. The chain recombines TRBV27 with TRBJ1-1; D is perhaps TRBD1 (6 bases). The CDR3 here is CASRPQGYTEAFF. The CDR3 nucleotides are TGTGCCAGCAGACCACAGGGTTACACTGAAGCTTTCTTT.